This T cell receptor beta chain was sequenced for a study of T cells in placental villitis. The study in broad terms: To test an allograft-versus-infection hypothesis, the study compared placental TCR-beta repertoires across three groups: villitis of unknown etiology, unaffected controls matched for gestational age, and infectious villitis. Study-wide conclusions, independent of this receptor: CMV-specific clone frequencies were lower in villitis of unknown etiology than in infectious CMV cases (around 0.001 vs 0.01), and villitis of unknown etiology did not differ from controls on this measure. Paraffin blocks contained small amounts of decidua, so some captured T cells, especially in controls, may have been decidual rather than villous infiltrates. With bulk tissue sequencing, helper, regulatory or cytotoxic T cells could not be distinguished, nor could maternal versus fetal T cells, and gamma-delta receptors were excluded.

This clone is characterized as large (0.1 to 1%). The antigen this receptor binds is unknown. The sample holds no much larger clone one base away, and base qualities are not on file. Using the immunoSEQ v4 bias-controlled multiplex PCR assay, run blinded to group allocation, TCR-beta CDR3 regions were amplified from genomic DNA. To estimate nucleated cell and T cell quantities per sample, reference gene primers were included together with the TCR-beta primers. Sequencing of the libraries was performed on an Illumina MiSeq with a 100-cycle paired-end protocol. As for the authors' bioinformatics: Diversity and richness were calculated in immunoSEQ Analyzer software; richness by iChao1, clonality based on Pielou evenness and Shannon diversity (0-1, higher means less diverse). Using confidence 3 and substitution 2, CDR3 amino acid sequences together with their V/J genes were queried against VDJdb for CMV, EBV and influenza A specificities. TCR-beta amino acid clonotype overlap between villitis of unknown etiology, infectious villitis and control repertoires was assessed with the Morisita-Horn index. Held by TCRdb, this immuneACCESS table contains in-frame sequences only and omits some clones. Under half of the omission traces to an unresolved V gene where checked; the cause of the rest is unknown. V, J and clone size are those of that table, while D and trimming were read from the DNA. For this sample the table gives about 5,900 clones, of which around 80% were detected only once. Of the sample, more than 7.5% falls within the top ten clones.

The CDR1 and CDR2 encoded by the germline V gene are SGHTA and FQGTGA. CDR3 length: 14 amino acids, cysteine to phenylalanine. This entry keeps only the CDR3 DNA: 42 bases, framed from base 1. Relative to germline, V is 5 bases shorter and J is 0 bases shorter, with 8 bases between their ends. Five infectious villitis placentae, four with confirmed cytomegalovirus and one with Toxoplasma gondii, were included and were not matched to other groups. The mothers in the infectious villitis group were younger, carried smaller fetuses, and either delivered preterm or experienced intrauterine demise in a couple of cases. After delivery, the placentae were collected and evaluated both grossly and histologically, and only then was archival tissue selected. Five 10-micron scrolls were cut from each FFPE block, and DNA was then isolated using the AllPrep DNA/RNA FFPE Tissue kit. NanoDrop was used to check DNA concentration and purity, and a Bioanalyzer was used to assess RNA quality.

Sequencing input: placental tissue containing maternal and fetal cells. The chain uses TRBV7-3 and TRBJ2-1; TRBD2 might be the D gene, on 6 matching bases. The clonotype originates from a human patient with infectious villitis; the placental T cells may come from both mother and fetus. The CDR3 region has the sequence CASSPSASYNEQFF. DNA sequence: TGTGCCAGCAGCCCTAGCGCCTCCTACAATGAGCAGTTCTTC.